The 25 T cell receptor beta chains below all came from one sample that was sequenced in a study of cytomegalovirus exposure and HLA in healthy donors. Profiled with immunoSEQ multiplex PCR; TCRdb holds only in-frame clones, not every one. The sample records 200,000 to 250,000 clones, around 87% being singletons. What was sequenced was PBMCs. The receptor source for this set is a young woman in good health and CMV-seropositive.

The chain is built from TRBV7-2 and TRBJ2-1; TRBD1 matches at 8 bases. J was trimmed by 4 bases and V by 5 bases; bases with no gene match: 10. Germline CDR1 is SGHTA and CDR2 is FQGNSA. The CDR3 covers 16 residues. The DNA of the CDR3 is TGTGCCAGCAGCCCAGGCGGGACAGGAATGTACAATGAGCAGTTCTTC. Encoded protein: CASSPGGTGMYNEQFF. Complete variable domain (other parts from reference TRBV7-2 and TRBJ2-1): GAGVSQSPSNKVTEKGKDVELRCDPISGHTALYWYRQSLGQGLEFLIYFQGNSAPDKSGLPSDRFSAERTGGSVSTLTIQRTQQEDSAVYLCASSPGGTGMYNEQFFGPGTRLTVL.

The chain couples TRBV4-2 to TRBJ2-7, with a weak D call TRBD2 (6 bases). The CDR3 extends over 17 amino acids. The germline CDR1 and CDR2 sequences are LGHNA and YNFKEQ. Trimming stripped 0 bases from V and 0 bases from J, with 15 bases between. As DNA, the CDR3 is TGTGCCAGCAGCCAAGATTGGAGCGGGCCGAGCTCCTACGAGCAGTACTTC. Translated, it gives CASSQDWSGPSSYEQYF.

V is TRBV27 and J is TRBJ2-4; 7 positions agree with TRBD1. Germline CDR1 reads MNHEY; CDR2 reads SMNVEV (reference sequence). The CDR3 is 14 residues long. V shed 6 bases and J 6 bases; nucleotides not matched to a gene: 8. CDR3: CASRLGQARNIQYF. For the CDR3, the DNA is TGTGCCAGCAGACTTGGACAGGCCCGAAACATTCAGTACTTC.

The chain combines TRBV9 with TRBJ2-3; TRBD2 aligns across 9 bases. Germline V gives CDR1 SGDLS, CDR2 YYNGEE. CDR3 length equals 16 residues. V trimming: 0 bases; J trimming: 4 bases; junction bases outside the gene matches: 6. The CDR3 DNA follows: TGTGCCAGCAGCGTAGGAGCGGGAGGATCGTCAGATACGCAGTATTTT. It encodes CASSVGAGGSSDTQYF.

V gene TRBV11-2 combines with J gene TRBJ2-7, with 10 bases identical to TRBD2. The CDR3 is 15 amino acids. With V trimmed by 5 bases and J by 0 bases, 4 bases remained unmatched. Germline V gene lookup returns CDR1 SGHAT and CDR2 FQNNGV. The CDR3 region is CASSLGLANSYEQYF. The CDR3 DNA sequence: TGTGCCAGCAGCCTGGGACTAGCGAACTCCTACGAGCAGTACTTC.

The gene calls are TRBV4-2 and TRBJ2-5; 7 positions agree with TRBD2. Trimming cost V 4 bases and J 7 bases; bases outside gene matches: 6. Per germline, CDR1 LGHNA and CDR2 YNFKEQ. This CDR3 is built from 13 residues. CDR3 region: CASSRSSGGTQYF. The DNA for the CDR3 is TGTGCCAGCAGCCGGTCTAGCGGCGGGACCCAGTACTTC.

V gene TRBV29-1 combines with J gene TRBJ1-2; 10 positions agree with TRBD1. The CDR3 has 12 residues. V lost 7 bases to trimming and J lost 9 bases; unmatched junction nucleotides: 8. Germline values: CDR1 SQVTM, CDR2 ANQGSEA. CDR3 protein: CSATGTGDSYTF. CDR3 in DNA: TGCAGCGCCACCGGGACAGGGGATAGCTACACCTTC.

The table lists this clone with a few counts. V usage is TRBV27 and J usage is TRBJ2-2; 7 bases map to TRBD1. The germline CDR1 and CDR2 sequences are MNHEY and SMNVEV (reference sequence). Germline trimming cut 5 bases from V and 0 bases from J; bases unmatched to any gene: 6. CDR3 length: 16 residues. CDR3 amino acids: CASSPNRGSNTGELFF. CDR3 bases: TGTGCCAGCAGTCCAAACAGGGGCTCGAACACCGGGGAGCTGTTTTTT.

With respect to this clone: Other DNA sequences in the sample encode the same CDR3. This chain joins TRBV10-3 and TRBJ2-3; 11 bases are shared with TRBD2. The V gene's germline CDR1 is ENHRY and CDR2 SYGVKD. V lost 4 bases and J lost 4; bases outside the gene matches: 10. The CDR3 covers 17 residues. CDR3 nucleotides: TGTGCCATCAGTGCCAAGGGGACTAGCGGTAGCCCAGATACGCAGTATTTT. This codes for CAISAKGTSGSPDTQYF.

The CDR3 coding sequence is TGTGCCAGCAGTTCAATCCTTCCATACCAGGACAGAACCTCCTACGAGCAGTACTTC. Translation gives CASSSILPYQDRTSYEQYF. V and J are TRBV27 and TRBJ2-7, with D tentatively TRBD1 (6 bases). Germline assignment: CDR1 MNHEY and CDR2 SMNVEV (reference sequence). V was shortened by 4 bases and J by 0 bases, with 25 bases between the two germline ends. This CDR3 spans 19 amino acids.

The V call is TRBV2, the J call TRBJ1-5; the D is unclear. The CDR3 loop spans 12 amino acids. Per the germline V gene, CDR1 is SNHLY and CDR2 is FYNNEI. V gave up 6 bases and J gave up 4 bases, with 7 bases separating them. CDR3 in DNA: TGTGCCAGCAGCCGAGGTAATCAGCCCCAGCATTTT. Translating it yields CASSRGNQPQHF.

This chain joins TRBV6-6 and TRBJ1-1, with 10 bases fitting TRBD1. The germline CDR1 and CDR2 sequences are MNHNY and SVGAGI (reference sequence). The CDR3 consists of 13 residues. Germline trimming cut 5 bases from V and 6 bases from J; bases unmatched to any gene: 3. As DNA, the CDR3 is TGTGCCAGCAGTCAGACAGGGGGCCCTGAAGCTTTCTTT. This sequence encodes CASSQTGGPEAFF.

This clone was observed a single time. V usage is TRBV19 and J usage is TRBJ1-2; 8 positions agree with TRBD1. The trim removed 8 bases at V and 10 bases at J, leaving 12 bases unmatched. The CDR3 is made up of 13 amino acids. Germline lookup yields CDR1 LNHDA and CDR2 SQIVND (reference sequence). The CDR3 spells CASFTPRGQDYTF. The CDR3 DNA follows: TGTGCCAGTTTTACCCCCAGGGGGCAAGACTACACCTTC.

The chain links TRBV5-6 to TRBJ1-2; 8 bases align to TRBD1. V lost 0 bases, J lost 4 bases, and 8 bases stayed unmatched. This CDR3 has 16 amino acids. CDR1 and CDR2 from the germline V gene are SGHDT and YYEEEE. CDR3 nucleotide sequence: TGTGCCAGCAGCTTGGATGAGACAGGGGTCGGCTATGGCTACACCTTC. It codes for CASSLDETGVGYGYTF. Looking up the rest from reference TRBV5-6 and TRBJ1-2 gives the full variable domain: DAGVTQSPTHLIKTRGQQVTLRCSPKSGHDTVSWYQQALGQGPQFIFQYYEEEERQRGNFPDRFSGHQFPNYSSELNVNALLLGDSALYLCASSLDETGVGYGYTFGSGTRLTVV.

V is TRBV2 and J is TRBJ2-7; 7 nucleotides match TRBD1. Germline values: CDR1 SNHLY, CDR2 FYNNEI. This CDR3 spans 13 amino acids. Trimming at V came to 6 bases and at J to 6 bases, leaving 8 bases not matched to a gene. CDR3 bases: TGTGCCAGCAGCTTGAGTGACAGGGTCGAGCAGTACTTC. Protein product: CASSLSDRVEQYF.

The chain links TRBV7-7 to TRBJ2-7; 9 bases match TRBD2. CDR1 is SSHAT, CDR2 FNYEAQ, per germline (reference sequence). J gave up 6 bases and V 4 bases, and 7 bases lay outside the gene matches. CDR3 length: 14 residues. The CDR3 spells CASSSTSGTREQYF. The DNA of the CDR3 is TGTGCCAGCAGCTCGACTAGCGGTACGCGCGAGCAGTACTTC.

V usage is TRBV4-1 and J usage is TRBJ2-7; the match to TRBD2 covers 9 bases. The CDR3 spans 14 residues. Germline V gene lookup returns CDR1 MGHRA and CDR2 YSYEKL. Trimming at V came to 8 bases and at J to 0 bases, leaving 5 bases not matched to a gene. The CDR3 sequence is CASAGLANSYEQYF. In nucleotides, the CDR3 is TGCGCCAGCGCGGGACTAGCAAACTCCTACGAGCAGTACTTC.

The chain joins TRBV30 to TRBJ1-2; D may be TRBD1 (5 bases). Looked up from germline, CDR1 is GTSNPN and CDR2 is SVGIG (reference sequence). Between the trimmed V and J ends, which lost 8 bases and 7 bases, there was a span of 14 bases. The CDR3 covers 11 residues. The CDR3 DNA follows: TGTGCCGACCTTAGGGGTTTTGGCTACACCTTC. Its translation is CADLRGFGYTF.

This clone has just one count. Other DNA sequences from this sample encode an identical CDR3 as well. This sequence joins TRBV5-1 and TRBJ1-1, with no clear D. The V end lost 0 bases, the J end lost 0 bases, and 6 bases lay between the germline ends. CDR3 size: 14 residues. CDR1 is SGHRS and CDR2 is YFSETQ in the germline V gene. The CDR3: CASSLGQVNTEAFF. In DNA form, the CDR3 reads TGCGCCAGCAGCTTGGGGCAGGTGAACACTGAAGCTTTCTTT.

The chain uses TRBV11-2 and TRBJ1-1, with 9 nucleotides matching TRBD1. The CDR3 totals 15 residues. The V gene's germline CDR1 is SGHAT and CDR2 FQNNGV. V lost 4 bases to trimming and J lost 6 bases; unmatched junction nucleotides: 9. The CDR3 loop reads CASSSYRGRRAEAFF. CDR3 sequence (DNA): TGTGCCAGCAGCTCTTACAGGGGGCGCCGGGCTGAAGCTTTCTTT.

This chain uses TRBV25-1 with TRBJ1-1; weak D call: TRBD1 (6 bases). V was clipped by 4 bases and J by 5 bases, with 26 bases between them. The CDR3 loop spans 18 amino acids. Germline assignment: CDR1 MGHDK and CDR2 SYGVNS. Written as DNA, the CDR3 is TGTGCCAGCAGTGGACCCAAACGGGGGGAGGCAGGGGCGACTGAAGCTTTCTTT. Protein: CASSGPKRGEAGATEAFF. Full variable domain (outside the CDR3, taken from reference TRBV25-1 and TRBJ1-1): EADIYQTPRYLVIGTGKKITLECSQTMGHDKMYWYQQDPGMELHLIHYSYGVNSTEKGDLSSESTVSRIRTEHFPLTLESARPSHTSQYLCASSGPKRGEAGATEAFFGQGTRLTVV.

This rearrangement joins TRBV5-1 to TRBJ1-1; 10 bases are shared with TRBD1. Germline assignment: CDR1 SGHRS and CDR2 YFSETQ. The CDR3 contains 16 residues. With 4 bases clipped from V and 4 bases from J, the junction kept 10 bases outside the gene matches. This chain's CDR3 is CASSPGQGGLSTEAFF. The CDR3 DNA sequence: TGCGCCAGCAGCCCCGGACAGGGGGGATTGAGCACTGAAGCTTTCTTT.

The V and J genes are TRBV10-3 and TRBJ2-1, with 7 bases that match TRBD2. CDR3 length equals 14 residues. Germline lookup yields CDR1 ENHRY and CDR2 SYGVKD. V trimming: 6 bases; J trimming: 0 bases; junction bases outside the gene matches: 2. CDR3 sequence reads: CAISQRDSYNEQFF. The CDR3 region has the DNA TGTGCCATCAGCCAGCGGGACTCCTACAATGAGCAGTTCTTC.

J is TRBJ2-4 and V is TRBV27; perhaps TRBD2 as D (5 bases). This CDR3 contains 14 residues. The V end was cut by 6 bases, the J end by 1 base, with 10 bases between. CDR1 is MNHEY and CDR2 is SMNVEV in the germline V gene (reference sequence). CDR3 in DNA: TGTGCCAGCAGGCAGGACTTGGCCAAAAACATTCAGTACTTC. It yields the protein CASRQDLAKNIQYF.

The chain is built from TRBV11-2 and TRBJ2-7; D may be TRBD2 (6 bases). Germline V CDR1 and CDR2: SGHAT, FQNNGV. Deletions cut 5 bases from V and 2 bases from J, with 16 bases between. The CDR3 is 15 amino acids. Here the CDR3 reads CASSPGLIIAYEQYF. The CDR3 DNA reads as TGTGCCAGCAGCCCGGGACTCATAATCGCCTACGAGCAGTACTTC.